The 25 T cell receptor beta chains in this list originate from one sample, sequenced in a study of cytotoxic CD8 clonotypes in ibrutinib-treated CLL. Sequenced by immunoSEQ multiplex PCR; TCRdb stores in-frame clones only, minus some. The sample has around 33,000 clones, 69% seen once; the top ten hold roughly 26%. Sequencing used PBMCs, obtained before ibrutinib treatment. Source of these receptors: a human donor with chronic lymphocytic leukemia.

The chain employs TRBV18 and TRBJ2-1, with D hard to call. V was trimmed by 5 bases and J by 4 bases, leaving 12 bases between them. Per the germline V gene, CDR1 is KGHSH and CDR2 is LQKENI. The CDR3 totals 14 residues. The CDR3 sequence: CASSGLGRYNEQFF. Written as DNA, the CDR3 is TGTGCCAGCTCAGGGCTCGGCAGGTACAATGAGCAGTTCTTC.

This chain joins TRBV30 and TRBJ2-5; 8 nucleotides line up with TRBD1. The germline V gene has CDR1 GTSNPN and CDR2 SVGIG (reference sequence). The CDR3 extends over 16 amino acids. V trimming: 1 base; J trimming: 6 bases; junction bases outside the gene matches: 13. CDR3 sequence (DNA): TGTGCCTGGAGTGATCCGGGACAGGTGACGGGGAAGACCCAGTACTTC. Its protein is CAWSDPGQVTGKTQYF.

This clone has a single count. This rearrangement joins TRBV11-3 to TRBJ1-2; no firm D call. Looked up from germline, CDR1 is SGHNT and CDR2 is YENEEA. This CDR3 has 14 residues. The germline V and J ends were trimmed by 1 base and 1 base, with 7 bases remaining between them. The CDR3 nucleotides are TGTGCCAGCAGCTTAGCGGACCTTAACTATGGCTACACCTTC. It translates to CASSLADLNYGYTF.

The table lists this clone with a count of one. The chain joins TRBV28 to TRBJ2-1; no definite D call. CDR3 length: 14 amino acids. The V gene's germline CDR1 is MDHEN and CDR2 SYDVKM. V was cut by 10 bases and J by 4 bases, with 17 bases left in between. The CDR3 sequence is CAIDGSVLYNEQFF. CDR3 DNA sequence: TGTGCCATCGATGGCTCAGTCCTATACAATGAGCAGTTCTTC.

The rearrangement uses TRBV10-1 and TRBJ1-6; D is perhaps TRBD1 (5 bases). The CDR3 sequence is 15 residues long. Germline V lookup: CDR1 WNHNN, CDR2 SYGVQD (reference sequence). Trimming left V 3 bases short and J 12 bases short, with 18 bases between. DNA for the CDR3: TGCGCCAGCAGTGAAACTACTGACAGTATAATACCCCTCCACTTT. It codes for CASSETTDSIIPLHF.

This sequence joins TRBV13 and TRBJ2-1; D unresolved. Germline V CDR1 and CDR2: PRHDT, FYEKMQ (reference sequence). This CDR3 has 15 amino acids. The V end was cut by 6 bases, the J end by 3 bases, with 15 bases between. CDR3 sequence (DNA): TGTGCCAGCAGTCCGCTCACTTCCAACTACAATGAGCAGTTCTTC. This sequence encodes CASSPLTSNYNEQFF.

The rearrangement uses TRBV19 and TRBJ2-7, with a tentative D call TRBD1 (6 bases). The V and J ends lost 5 bases and 3 bases respectively, with 17 bases between them. CDR1 and CDR2 from the germline V gene are LNHDA and SQIVND (reference sequence). CDR3 length: 15 amino acids. This CDR3 is CASSPVVGADYEQYF. The CDR3 bases are TGTGCCAGTAGTCCGGTCGTGGGGGCCGACTACGAGCAGTACTTC.

This chain joins TRBV27 and TRBJ1-1; no definite D call. The CDR3 is made up of 14 amino acids. Germline V gives CDR1 MNHEY, CDR2 SMNVEV (reference sequence). With 2 bases removed from V and 1 base from J, the gap between germline ends came to 8 bases. CDR3 residues: CASSLGRWNTEAFF. CDR3 nucleotides: TGTGCCAGCAGTTTAGGCAGATGGAACACTGAAGCTTTCTTT.

J is TRBJ2-7 and V is TRBV7-9; D is ambiguous. CDR1 is SEHNR, CDR2 FQNEAQ, per germline (reference sequence). The CDR3 runs to 12 residues. Trimming shortened V by 4 bases and J by 1 base, and 5 bases separated the two germline ends. CDR3 amino acids: CASSSRSYEQYF. CDR3 DNA: TGTGCCAGCAGCTCCCGTTCCTACGAGCAGTACTTC.

The chain recombines TRBV30 with TRBJ1-5; D is ambiguous. The CDR3 extends over 13 amino acids. V was pared by 5 bases and J by 4 bases, with 12 bases between. Per the germline V gene, CDR1 is GTSNPN and CDR2 is SVGIG (reference sequence). The CDR3 DNA reads as TGTGCCTGGCCCTCGGGCAGAAATCAGCCCCAGCATTTT. As protein: CAWPSGRNQPQHF.

This clone was counted only a few times. The V gene is TRBV6-5, the J gene TRBJ1-5; 7 bases map to TRBD1. The CDR3 is 13 residues long. CDR1 and CDR2 from the germline V gene are MNHEY and SVGAGI. V was clipped by 5 bases and J by 5 bases; unmatched bases: 3. The CDR3 region is CASSVTGDQPQHF. The CDR3 DNA follows: TGTGCCAGCAGTGTTACAGGGGATCAGCCCCAGCATTTT.

J is TRBJ1-4 and V is TRBV9; 10 bases are a match to TRBD1. The CDR3 totals 16 residues. V trimming: 0 bases; J trimming: 3 bases; junction bases outside the gene matches: 2. Germline values: CDR1 SGDLS, CDR2 YYNGEE. CDR3 DNA sequence: TGTGCCAGCAGCGTAGGACAGGGGGCTTCTAATGAAAAACTGTTTTTT. It encodes CASSVGQGASNEKLFF.

The chain uses TRBV4-2 and TRBJ2-7, with D possibly being TRBD2 (5 bases). Trimming left V 4 bases short and J 3 bases short, with 19 bases between. Germline V lookup: CDR1 LGHNA, CDR2 YNFKEQ. The CDR3 consists of 16 residues. CDR3 protein: CASSPFAELVIYEQYF. In nucleotides, the CDR3 is TGTGCCAGCAGCCCTTTTGCGGAACTAGTCATCTACGAGCAGTACTTC.

This clone appeared once. The gene calls are TRBV2 and TRBJ1-4; 8 positions agree with TRBD1. In germline, CDR1 is SNHLY, CDR2 FYNNEI. The ends lost 4 bases at V and 8 bases at J; junction bases unmatched: 6. CDR3 size: 14 residues. The CDR3: CASSVGQGEEKLFF. The CDR3 coding sequence is TGTGCCAGCAGTGTCGGACAGGGTGAGGAAAAACTGTTTTTT.

The table lists this clone with a count of one. The rearrangement uses TRBV30 and TRBJ1-4; D gene ambiguous. This CDR3 is 12 amino acids long. From germline, CDR1 is GTSNPN and CDR2 SVGIG (reference sequence). Trimming cost V 0 bases and J 7 bases, with 6 bases left between them. CDR3 in amino acids: CAWSVRREKLFF. The CDR3 coding sequence is TGTGCCTGGAGTGTACGACGTGAAAAACTGTTTTTT.

This clone was counted once. The DNA for the CDR3 is TGTGCCAGCAGCGAGGGCCGGGACCCGAAGACCCAGTACTTC. Its translation: CASSEGRDPKTQYF. The chain joins TRBV7-9 to TRBJ2-5; D is possibly TRBD1 or TRBD2 (5 bases each). The CDR3 loop spans 14 amino acids. CDR1 and CDR2 from the germline V gene are SEHNR and FQNEAQ (reference sequence). V lost 5 bases and J 6 bases, leaving 16 bases between the germline ends.

This chain joins TRBV30 and TRBJ2-7; D might be TRBD1 (5 bases). V gave up 0 bases and J gave up 6 bases, with 6 bases separating them. Germline CDR1 is GTSNPN and CDR2 is SVGIG (reference sequence). CDR3 size: 11 residues. CDR3 region: CAWSVGAEQYF. CDR3 sequence (DNA): TGTGCCTGGAGTGTAGGGGCCGAGCAGTACTTC. Complete variable domain (other parts from reference TRBV30 and TRBJ2-7): SQTIHQWPATLVQPVGSPLSLECTVEGTSNPNLYWYRQAAGRGLQLLFYSVGIGQISSEVPQNLSASRPQDRQFILSSKKLLLSDSGFYLCAWSVGAEQYFGPGTRLTVT.

There are a few counts of this clone. The chain links TRBV6-1 to TRBJ2-7; perhaps TRBD2 as D (6 bases). The CDR3 has 14 amino acids. Germline values: CDR1 MNHNS, CDR2 SASEGT. Trimming took 6 bases from V and 2 from J, leaving 14 bases between them. CDR3 loop: CASRRASDTYEQYF. The CDR3 bases are TGTGCCAGCAGGAGGGCTAGCGACACCTACGAGCAGTACTTC.

The J gene is TRBJ2-5, the V gene TRBV19; 8 bases match TRBD1. Germline V gene lookup returns CDR1 LNHDA and CDR2 SQIVND (reference sequence). Trimming removed 3 bases from V and 5 bases from J; junction bases left unmatched: 2. The CDR3 spans 13 residues. The CDR3 region is CASSMRQGETQYF. DNA for the CDR3: TGTGCCAGTAGTATGAGACAGGGGGAGACCCAGTACTTC. The whole variable domain, remainder taken from reference TRBV19 and TRBJ2-5, is DGGITQSPKYLFRKEGQNVTLSCEQNLNHDAMYWYRQDPGQGLRLIYYSQIVNDFQKGDIAEGYSVSREKKESFPLTVTSAQKNPTAFYLCASSMRQGETQYFGPGTRLLVL.

The chain joins TRBV19 to TRBJ2-5; a possible D gene is TRBD1 (5 bases). The CDR3 is 16 amino acids. CDR1 is LNHDA and CDR2 is SQIVND in the germline V gene (reference sequence). Trimming cost V 5 bases and J 0 bases, with 16 bases left between them. The CDR3 DNA follows: TGTGCCAGTAGTCCCCAGGGTCGAGAGGACCAAGAGACCCAGTACTTC. Translating it yields CASSPQGREDQETQYF.

This clone was seen more than once but under ten times. This sequence joins TRBV9 and TRBJ2-2; 7 bases are shared with TRBD2. With 3 bases clipped from V and 6 bases from J, the junction kept 11 bases outside the gene matches. Germline V gene data show CDR1 as SGDLS and CDR2 as YYNGEE. The CDR3 has 16 residues. The DNA of the CDR3 is TGTGCCAGCAGCGAGGAAGGACTAGTGCGTCCCGGGGAGCTGTTTTTT. Residues: CASSEEGLVRPGELFF.

A few counts support this clone. The chain combines TRBV11-2 with TRBJ2-2, with D maybe TRBD1 (5 bases). The CDR3 totals 16 residues. Trimming removed 5 bases from V and 2 bases from J, with 15 bases in between. From germline, CDR1 is SGHAT and CDR2 FQNNGV. The CDR3 sequence: CASSVGIDSNTGELFF. The CDR3 DNA reads TGTGCCAGCAGCGTAGGGATCGACAGCAACACCGGGGAGCTGTTTTTT.

The V and J genes are TRBV28 and TRBJ2-7, with TRBD1 as a possible D gene (5 bases). The length of the CDR3 is 15 residues. The V gene's germline CDR1 is MDHEN and CDR2 SYDVKM. V lost 4 bases and J lost 3, with 16 bases in between. This chain's CDR3 is CASSSPAGWDYEQYF. The CDR3 coding sequence is TGTGCCAGCAGTTCTCCGGCAGGGTGGGACTACGAGCAGTACTTC. The variable domain in full, with the rest retrieved from reference TRBV28 and TRBJ2-7, is DVKVTQSSRYLVKRTGEKVFLECVQDMDHENMFWYRQDPGLGLRLIYFSYDVKMKEKGDIPEGYSVSREKKERFSLILESASTNQTSMYLCASSSPAGWDYEQYFGPGTRLTVT.

This clone has a handful of counts. The J gene is TRBJ2-7, the V gene TRBV19, with D perhaps TRBD1 (6 bases). The length of the CDR3 is 12 residues. The V gene's germline CDR1 is LNHDA and CDR2 SQIVND (reference sequence). With 7 bases removed from V and 2 bases from J, the gap between germline ends came to 9 bases. The chain's CDR3 is CASMQGPYEQYF. CDR3 coding DNA: TGTGCCAGTATGCAGGGGCCCTACGAGCAGTACTTC.

The chain uses TRBV2 and TRBJ1-2; D gene ambiguous. Germline CDR1 reads SNHLY; CDR2 reads FYNNEI. The CDR3 is 13 residues long. The V end was cut by 6 bases, the J end by 10 bases, with 18 bases between. The CDR3 reads CASRDDGFVAYTF. DNA of the CDR3: TGTGCCAGCAGAGACGACGGATTTGTGGCCTACACCTTC. The variable domain in full, with the rest retrieved from reference TRBV2 and TRBJ1-2, is EPEVTQTPSHQVTQMGQEVILRCVPISNHLYFYWYRQILGQKVEFLVSFYNNEISEKSEIFDDQFSVERPDGSNFTLKIRSTKLEDSAMYFCASRDDGFVAYTFGSGTRLTVV.